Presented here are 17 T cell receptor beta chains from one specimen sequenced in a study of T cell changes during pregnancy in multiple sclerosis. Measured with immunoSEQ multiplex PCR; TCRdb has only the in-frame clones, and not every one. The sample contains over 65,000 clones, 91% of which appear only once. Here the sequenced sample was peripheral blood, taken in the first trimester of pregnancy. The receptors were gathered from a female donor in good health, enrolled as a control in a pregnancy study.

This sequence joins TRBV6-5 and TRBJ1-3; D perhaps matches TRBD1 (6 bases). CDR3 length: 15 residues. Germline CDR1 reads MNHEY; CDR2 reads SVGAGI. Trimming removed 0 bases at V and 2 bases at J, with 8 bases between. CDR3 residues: CASSYSGTPGNTIYF. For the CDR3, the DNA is TGTGCCAGCAGTTACTCGGGGACACCTGGAAACACCATATATTTT.

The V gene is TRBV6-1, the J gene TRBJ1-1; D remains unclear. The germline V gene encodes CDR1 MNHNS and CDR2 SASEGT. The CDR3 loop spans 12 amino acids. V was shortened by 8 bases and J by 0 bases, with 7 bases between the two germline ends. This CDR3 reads CASQRMNTEAFF. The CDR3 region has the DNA TGTGCCAGCCAGAGGATGAACACTGAAGCTTTCTTT.

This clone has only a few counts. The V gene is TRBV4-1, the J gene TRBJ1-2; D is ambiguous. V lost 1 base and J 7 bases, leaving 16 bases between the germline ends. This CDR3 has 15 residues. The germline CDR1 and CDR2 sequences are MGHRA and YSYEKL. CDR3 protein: CASSQAATHRTGYTF. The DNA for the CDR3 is TGCGCCAGCAGCCAAGCCGCGACACACCGTACTGGCTACACCTTC.

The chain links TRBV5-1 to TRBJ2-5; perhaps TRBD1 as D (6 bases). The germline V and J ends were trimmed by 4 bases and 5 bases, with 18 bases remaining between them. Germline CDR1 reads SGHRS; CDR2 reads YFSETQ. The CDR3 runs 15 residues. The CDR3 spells CASSPSGAPGETQYF. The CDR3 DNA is TGCGCCAGCAGCCCCTCAGGGGCCCCGGGGGAGACCCAGTACTTC.

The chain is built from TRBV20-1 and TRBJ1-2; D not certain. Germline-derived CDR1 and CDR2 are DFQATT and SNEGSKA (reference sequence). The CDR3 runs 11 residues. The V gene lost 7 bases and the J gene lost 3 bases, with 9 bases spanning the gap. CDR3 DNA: TGCAGTGTCAGACTGGACTATGGCTACACCTTC. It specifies CSVRLDYGYTF.

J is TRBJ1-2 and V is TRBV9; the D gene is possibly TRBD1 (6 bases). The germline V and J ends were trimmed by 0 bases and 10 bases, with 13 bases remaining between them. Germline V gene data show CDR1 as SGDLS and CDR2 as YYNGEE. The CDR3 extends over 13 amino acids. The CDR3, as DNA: TGTGCCAGCAGCGTAGATTACAAGGGGGACTACACCTTC. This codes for CASSVDYKGDYTF.

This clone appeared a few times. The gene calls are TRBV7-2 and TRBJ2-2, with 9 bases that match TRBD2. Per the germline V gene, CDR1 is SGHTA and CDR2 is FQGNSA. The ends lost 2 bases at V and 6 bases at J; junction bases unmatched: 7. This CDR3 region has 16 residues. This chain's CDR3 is CASSLSGGGAPGELFF. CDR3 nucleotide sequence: TGTGCCAGCAGCTTATCCGGCGGGGGGGCGCCCGGGGAGCTGTTTTTT.

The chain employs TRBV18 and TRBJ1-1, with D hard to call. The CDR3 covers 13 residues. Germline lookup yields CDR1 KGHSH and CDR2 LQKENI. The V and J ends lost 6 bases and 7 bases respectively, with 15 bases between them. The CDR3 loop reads CASSHREQYEAFF. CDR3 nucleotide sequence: TGTGCCAGCTCCCACCGGGAGCAGTATGAAGCTTTCTTT.

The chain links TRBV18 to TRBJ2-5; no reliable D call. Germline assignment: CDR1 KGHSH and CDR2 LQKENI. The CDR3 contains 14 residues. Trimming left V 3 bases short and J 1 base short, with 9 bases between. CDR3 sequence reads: CASSPPTLQETQYF. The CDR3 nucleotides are TGTGCCAGCTCACCTCCCACTCTCCAAGAGACCCAGTACTTC.

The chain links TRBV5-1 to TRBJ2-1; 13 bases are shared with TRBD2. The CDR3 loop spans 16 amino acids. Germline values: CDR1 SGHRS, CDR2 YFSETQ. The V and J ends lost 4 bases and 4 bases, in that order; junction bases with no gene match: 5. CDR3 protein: CASSLGLAGAYNEQFF. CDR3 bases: TGCGCCAGCAGCCTCGGACTAGCGGGGGCTTACAATGAGCAGTTCTTC. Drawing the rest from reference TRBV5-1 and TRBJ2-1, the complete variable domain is KAGVTQTPRYLIKTRGQQVTLSCSPISGHRSVSWYQQTPGQGLQFLFEYFSETQRNKGNFPGRFSGRQFSNSRSEMNVSTLELGDSALYLCASSLGLAGAYNEQFFGPGTRLTVL.

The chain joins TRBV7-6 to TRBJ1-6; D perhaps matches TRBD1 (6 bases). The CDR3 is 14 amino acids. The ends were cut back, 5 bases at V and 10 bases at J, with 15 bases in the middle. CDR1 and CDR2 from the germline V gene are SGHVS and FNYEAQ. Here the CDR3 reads CASSQQGRESPLHF. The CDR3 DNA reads TGTGCCAGCAGCCAACAGGGTAGGGAGTCACCCCTCCACTTT.

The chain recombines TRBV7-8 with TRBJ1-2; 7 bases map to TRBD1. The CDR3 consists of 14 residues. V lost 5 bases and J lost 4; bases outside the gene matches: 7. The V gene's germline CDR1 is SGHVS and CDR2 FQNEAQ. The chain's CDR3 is CASSQGGLFYGYTF. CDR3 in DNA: TGTGCCAGCAGCCAGGGGGGCCTATTCTATGGCTACACCTTC.

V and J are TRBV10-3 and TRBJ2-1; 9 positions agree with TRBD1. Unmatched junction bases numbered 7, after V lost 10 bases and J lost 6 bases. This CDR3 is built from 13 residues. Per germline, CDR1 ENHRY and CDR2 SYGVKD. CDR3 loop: CATTQTGGNEQFF. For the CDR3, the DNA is TGTGCCACTACCCAGACAGGGGGCAATGAGCAGTTCTTC.

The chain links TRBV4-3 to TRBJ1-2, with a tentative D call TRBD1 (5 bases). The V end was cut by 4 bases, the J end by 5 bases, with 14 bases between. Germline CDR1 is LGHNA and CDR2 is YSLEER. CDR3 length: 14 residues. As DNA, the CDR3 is TGCGCCAGCAGCCTCGACTGGGGGAGGTATGGCTACACCTTC. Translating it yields CASSLDWGRYGYTF.

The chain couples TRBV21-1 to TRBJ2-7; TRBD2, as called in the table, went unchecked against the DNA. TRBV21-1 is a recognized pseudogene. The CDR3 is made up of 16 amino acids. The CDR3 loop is CASSTRAGTDPYEQYF. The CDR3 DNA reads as TGTGCCAGCAGCACGAGGGCAGGGACTGATCCCTACGAGCAGTACTTC.

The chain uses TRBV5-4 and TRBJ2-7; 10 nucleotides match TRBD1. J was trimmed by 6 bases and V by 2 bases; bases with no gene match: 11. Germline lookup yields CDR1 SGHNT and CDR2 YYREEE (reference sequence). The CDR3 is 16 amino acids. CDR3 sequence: CASSFFAGTGAPEQYF. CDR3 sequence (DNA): TGTGCCAGCAGCTTTTTTGCCGGGACAGGGGCGCCCGAGCAGTACTTC.

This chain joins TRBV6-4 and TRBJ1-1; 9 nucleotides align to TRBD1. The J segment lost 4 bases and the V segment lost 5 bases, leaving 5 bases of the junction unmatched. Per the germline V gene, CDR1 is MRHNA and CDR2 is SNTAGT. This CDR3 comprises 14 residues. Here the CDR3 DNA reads TGTGCCAGCAGTTGGGACAGGGATAGCACTGAAGCTTTCTTT. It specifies CASSWDRDSTEAFF.